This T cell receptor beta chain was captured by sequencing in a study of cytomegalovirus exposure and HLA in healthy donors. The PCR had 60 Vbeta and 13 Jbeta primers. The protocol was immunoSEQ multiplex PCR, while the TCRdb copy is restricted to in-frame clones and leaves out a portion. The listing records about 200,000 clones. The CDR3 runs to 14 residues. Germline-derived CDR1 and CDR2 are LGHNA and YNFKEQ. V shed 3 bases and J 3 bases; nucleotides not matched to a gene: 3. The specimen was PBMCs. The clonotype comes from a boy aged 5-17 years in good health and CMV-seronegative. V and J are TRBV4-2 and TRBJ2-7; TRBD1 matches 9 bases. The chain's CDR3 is CASSQGDRVYEQYF. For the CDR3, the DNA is TGTGCCAGCAGCCAGGGGGACAGGGTCTACGAGCAGTACTTC.